This entry concerns a single T cell receptor (beta chain). TCRdb keeps only in-frame clones here, not all; method: immunoSEQ multiplex PCR. The table shows tens of thousands of clones, with more than 70% occurring only once. The data were obtained in a study of T cell responses to AZD1222 COVID-19 vaccine. With V trimmed by 7 bases and J by 8 bases, 10 bases remained unmatched. CDR1 and CDR2 from the germline V gene are SGHTA and FQGTGA. CDR3 length: 13 residues. The sample here was peripheral blood, taken on day 0 of AZD1222 vaccination. The sequence derives from an adult in good health. The chain recombines TRBV7-3 with TRBJ1-2; 7 positions match TRBD1. CDR3 DNA: TGTGCCAGCAACAACGACAGGGTGACCGGCTACACCTTC. As protein: CASNNDRVTGYTF. Looking up the rest from reference TRBV7-3 and TRBJ1-2 gives the full variable domain: GAGVSQTPSNKVTEKGKYVELRCDPISGHTALYWYRQSLGQGPEFLIYFQGTGAADDSGLPNDRFFAVRPEGSVSTLKIQRTERGDSAVYLCASNNDRVTGYTFGSGTRLTVV.